This entry lists 10 T cell receptor beta chains sequenced from one sample in a study of blood T cells in healthy people across ages. A sample-barcoded 5' primer and a J-beta primer mix were used in a second PCR of roughly 7 to 11 cycles. TCRdb independently ran MiXCR on the 5' RACE reads; one entry per CDR3 protein. The top ten hold about 38% of the sample, which has approximately 800,000 distinct CDR3 sequences, 40% to 65% seen once. The specimen was blood. The receptors derive from an elderly man in good health.

This clonotype was counted only a few times. The rearrangement joins TRBV7-8 to TRBJ1-1; tentatively, D is TRBD1 (5 bases). The CDR3 spans 13 residues. Per the germline V gene, CDR1 is SGHVS and CDR2 is FQNEAQ. V was clipped by 5 bases and J by 7 bases, with 14 bases between them. CDR3 in amino acids: CASSLGRGLEAFF. The CDR3, as DNA: TGTGCCAGCAGCCTGGGGCGGGGACTTGAAGCTTTCTTT.

This clonotype was counted between two and nine times. The rearrangement links TRBV7-9 to TRBJ2-7; D gene uncertain. The CDR3 has 14 residues. The V gene lost 2 bases and the J gene lost 2 bases, with 10 bases spanning the gap. Germline CDR1 reads SEHNR; CDR2 reads FQNEAQ (reference sequence). The CDR3 sequence: CASSLLGAPYEQYF. CDR3 coding DNA: TGTGCCAGCAGCTTATTAGGAGCCCCCTACGAGCAGTACTTC.

This rearrangement joins TRBV9 to TRBJ2-6; TRBD1 agrees at 12 bases. The CDR3 is 18 residues long. The V gene end was trimmed by 3 bases and the J gene end by 0 bases; junction bases not matched to a gene: 4. CDR1 is SGDLS and CDR2 is YYNGEE in the germline V gene. The CDR3 region has the DNA TGTGCCAGCAGCGCAACGGGACAGGGGGCCTCTGGGGCCAACGTCCTGACTTTC. This gives the protein CASSATGQGASGANVLTF. The whole variable domain, filled in from reference TRBV9 and TRBJ2-6, reads DSGVTQTPKHLITATGQRVTLRCSPRSGDLSVYWYQQSLDQGLQFLIQYYNGEERAKGNILERFSAQQFPDLHSELNLSSLELGDSALYFCASSATGQGASGANVLTFGAGSRLTVL.

This rearrangement joins TRBV4-1 to TRBJ2-3; D is perhaps TRBD2 (6 bases). Per the germline V gene, CDR1 is MGHRA and CDR2 is YSYEKL. V lost 2 bases to trimming and J lost 14 bases, with 17 bases between them. The CDR3 totals 13 residues. The CDR3 spells CASSQYGSRYAYF. Here the CDR3 DNA reads TGCGCCAGCAGCCAATACGGGAGCAGATACGCGTATTTT.

This clonotype appeared a few times. This rearrangement joins TRBV24-1 to TRBJ2-5, with D uncertain. The last part of the DNA fits TRBJ2-7 better; the J call may be wrong. Germline CDR1 KGHDR, CDR2 SFDVKD. The CDR3 has 13 amino acids. The CDR3 DNA follows: TGTGCCACCAGTGCCACGGGCGCCTACGAGCAGTACTTC. Encoded protein: CATSATGAYEQYF.

This clonotype was seen ten or more times. The chain couples TRBV29-1 to TRBJ2-5; D might be TRBD2 (5 bases). The germline V and J ends were trimmed by 4 bases and 8 bases, with 20 bases remaining between them. The CDR3 runs 14 residues. In germline, CDR1 is SQVTM, CDR2 ANQGSEA. CDR3 nucleotides: TGCAGCGTTGGGGTTCGCGGTAGCGACTTTACCCAGTACTTC. This sequence encodes CSVGVRGSDFTQYF.

The genes are TRBV5-1 and TRBJ2-7; perhaps TRBD2 as D (6 bases). Trimming left V 3 bases short and J 0 bases short, with 16 bases between. The CDR3 length is 16 residues. The germline V gene has CDR1 SGHRS and CDR2 YFSETQ. DNA for the CDR3: TGCGCCAGCAGCTCGCGAGCCAGCGGGCCCTCCTACGAGCAGTACTTC. Protein product: CASSSRASGPSYEQYF.

The chain uses TRBV27 and TRBJ1-2; possibly TRBD1 for D (6 bases). CDR1 is MNHEY and CDR2 is SMNVEV in the germline V gene (reference sequence). The CDR3 is 15 residues long. V was clipped by 5 bases and J by 6 bases, with 19 bases between them. The CDR3 protein is CASSPQDRPADGYTF. The CDR3 DNA reads as TGTGCCAGCAGTCCTCAGGACAGACCTGCGGATGGCTACACCTTC.

This clonotype came up a few times. The chain combines TRBV9 with TRBJ2-1; TRBD2 matches 8 bases. The germline CDR1 and CDR2 sequences are SGDLS and YYNGEE. The J segment lost 3 bases and the V segment lost 0 bases, leaving 14 bases of the junction unmatched. The CDR3 has 19 residues. CDR3 region: CASSVGGSGIIGGYNEQFF. In nucleotides, the CDR3 is TGTGCCAGCAGCGTAGGTGGTAGCGGGATAATTGGTGGCTACAATGAGCAGTTCTTC.

This chain uses TRBV10-3 with TRBJ2-1; D gene uncertain. V was shortened by 0 bases and J by 2 bases, with 8 bases between the two germline ends. Germline V lookup: CDR1 ENHRY, CDR2 SYGVKD. CDR3 length equals 15 residues. The CDR3 region has the DNA TGTGCCATCAGTGAGTCGGCGGCTACCTACAATGAGCAGTTCTTC. Its translation: CAISESAATYNEQFF.